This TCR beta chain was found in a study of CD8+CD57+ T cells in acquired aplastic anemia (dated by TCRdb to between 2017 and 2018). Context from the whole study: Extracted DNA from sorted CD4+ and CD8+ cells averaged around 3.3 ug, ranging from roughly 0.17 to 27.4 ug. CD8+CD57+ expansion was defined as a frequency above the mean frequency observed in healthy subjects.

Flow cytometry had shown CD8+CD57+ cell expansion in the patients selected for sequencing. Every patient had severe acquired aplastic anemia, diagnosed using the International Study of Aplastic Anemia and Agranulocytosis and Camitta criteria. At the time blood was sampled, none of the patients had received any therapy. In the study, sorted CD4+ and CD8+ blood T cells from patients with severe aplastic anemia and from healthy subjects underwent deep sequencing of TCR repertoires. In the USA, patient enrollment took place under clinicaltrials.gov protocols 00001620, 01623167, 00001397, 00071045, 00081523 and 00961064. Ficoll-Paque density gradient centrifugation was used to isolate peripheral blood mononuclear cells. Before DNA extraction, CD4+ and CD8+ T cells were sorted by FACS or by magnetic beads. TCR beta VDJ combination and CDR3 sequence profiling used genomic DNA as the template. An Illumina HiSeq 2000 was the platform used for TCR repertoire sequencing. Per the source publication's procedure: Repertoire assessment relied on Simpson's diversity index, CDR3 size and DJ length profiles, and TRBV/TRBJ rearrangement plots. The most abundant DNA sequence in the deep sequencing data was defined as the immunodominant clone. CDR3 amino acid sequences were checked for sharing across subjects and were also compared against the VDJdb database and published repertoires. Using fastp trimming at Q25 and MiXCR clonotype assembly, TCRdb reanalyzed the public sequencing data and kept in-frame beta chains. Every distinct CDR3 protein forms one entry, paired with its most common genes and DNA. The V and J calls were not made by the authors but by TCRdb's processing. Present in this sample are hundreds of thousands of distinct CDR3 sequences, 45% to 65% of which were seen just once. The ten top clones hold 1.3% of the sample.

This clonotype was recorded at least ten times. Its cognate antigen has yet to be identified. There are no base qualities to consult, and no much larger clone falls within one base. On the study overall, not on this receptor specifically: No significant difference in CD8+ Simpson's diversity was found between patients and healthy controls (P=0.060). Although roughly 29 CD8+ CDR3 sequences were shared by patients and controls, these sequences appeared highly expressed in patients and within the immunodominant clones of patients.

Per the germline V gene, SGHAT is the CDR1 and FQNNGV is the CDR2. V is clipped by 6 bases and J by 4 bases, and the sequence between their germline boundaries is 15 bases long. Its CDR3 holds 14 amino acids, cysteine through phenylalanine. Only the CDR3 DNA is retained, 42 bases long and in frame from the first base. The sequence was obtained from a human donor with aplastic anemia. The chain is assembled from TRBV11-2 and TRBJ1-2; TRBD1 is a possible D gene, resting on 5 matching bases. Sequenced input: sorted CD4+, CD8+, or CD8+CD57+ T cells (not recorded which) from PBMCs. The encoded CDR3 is CASSKNRRSYGYTF. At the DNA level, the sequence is TGTGCCAGCAGTAAGAACAGGAGATCCTATGGCTACACCTTC.